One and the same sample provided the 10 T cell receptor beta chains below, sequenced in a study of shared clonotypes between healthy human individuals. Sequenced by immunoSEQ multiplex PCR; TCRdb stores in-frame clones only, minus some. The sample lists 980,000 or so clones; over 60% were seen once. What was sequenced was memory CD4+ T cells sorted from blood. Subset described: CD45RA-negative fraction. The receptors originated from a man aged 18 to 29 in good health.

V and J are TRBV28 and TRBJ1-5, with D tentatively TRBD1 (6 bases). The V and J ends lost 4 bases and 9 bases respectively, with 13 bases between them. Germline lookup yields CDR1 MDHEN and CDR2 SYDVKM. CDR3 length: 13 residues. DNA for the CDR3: TGTGCCAGCAGTTGGGGGGCTCTCCCGCCCCAGCATTTT. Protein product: CASSWGALPPQHF.

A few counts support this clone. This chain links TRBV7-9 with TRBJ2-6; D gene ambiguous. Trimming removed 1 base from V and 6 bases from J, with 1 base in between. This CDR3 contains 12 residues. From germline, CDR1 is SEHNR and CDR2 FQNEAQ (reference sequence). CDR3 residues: CASSLEANVLTF. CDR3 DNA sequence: TGTGCCAGCAGCTTAGAGGCCAACGTCCTGACTTTC. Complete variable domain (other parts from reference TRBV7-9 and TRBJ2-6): DTGVSQNPRHKITKRGQNVTFRCDPISEHNRLYWYRQTLGQGPEFLTYFQNEAQLEKSRLLSDRFSAERPKGSFSTLEIQRTEQGDSAMYLCASSLEANVLTFGAGSRLTVL.

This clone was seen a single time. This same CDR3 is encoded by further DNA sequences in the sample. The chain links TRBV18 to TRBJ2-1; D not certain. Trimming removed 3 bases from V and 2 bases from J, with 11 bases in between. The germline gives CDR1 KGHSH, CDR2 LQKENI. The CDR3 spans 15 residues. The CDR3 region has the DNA TGTGCCAGCTCACCTCCGGGCGGTACCTACAATGAGCAGTTCTTC. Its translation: CASSPPGGTYNEQFF.

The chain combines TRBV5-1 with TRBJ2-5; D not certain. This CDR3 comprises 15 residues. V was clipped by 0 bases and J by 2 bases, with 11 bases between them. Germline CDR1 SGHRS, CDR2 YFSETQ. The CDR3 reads CASSLGKGGQETQYF. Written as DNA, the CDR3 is TGCGCCAGCAGCTTGGGGAAGGGTGGACAAGAGACCCAGTACTTC.

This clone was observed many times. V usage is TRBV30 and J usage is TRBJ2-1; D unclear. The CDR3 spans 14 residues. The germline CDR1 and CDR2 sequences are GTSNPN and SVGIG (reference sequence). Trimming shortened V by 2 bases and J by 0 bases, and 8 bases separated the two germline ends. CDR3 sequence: CAWSTGASYNEQFF. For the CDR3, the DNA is TGTGCCTGGAGTACGGGTGCCTCCTACAATGAGCAGTTCTTC. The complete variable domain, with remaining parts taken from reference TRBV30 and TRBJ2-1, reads SQTIHQWPATLVQPVGSPLSLECTVEGTSNPNLYWYRQAAGRGLQLLFYSVGIGQISSEVPQNLSASRPQDRQFILSSKKLLLSDSGFYLCAWSTGASYNEQFFGPGTRLTVL.

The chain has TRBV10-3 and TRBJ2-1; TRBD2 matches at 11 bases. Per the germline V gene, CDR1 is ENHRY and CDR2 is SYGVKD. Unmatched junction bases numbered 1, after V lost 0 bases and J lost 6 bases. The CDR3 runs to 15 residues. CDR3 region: CAISESTSGINEQFF. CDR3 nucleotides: TGTGCCATCAGTGAGTCGACTAGCGGGATCAATGAGCAGTTCTTC.

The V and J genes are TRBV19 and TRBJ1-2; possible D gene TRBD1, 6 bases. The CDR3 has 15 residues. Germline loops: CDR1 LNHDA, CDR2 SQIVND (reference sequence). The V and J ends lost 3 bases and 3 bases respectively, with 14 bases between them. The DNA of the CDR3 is TGTGCCAGTAGTATCAGCCAGGGGACGGACTATGGCTACACCTTC. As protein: CASSISQGTDYGYTF.

This chain's CDR3 is CSAEQQGERVEQYF. CDR3 DNA sequence: TGCAGCGCGGAACAACAGGGGGAGAGGGTCGAGCAGTACTTC. The rearrangement uses TRBV29-1 and TRBJ2-7; 8 bases agree with TRBD1. The CDR3 totals 14 residues. The V gene's germline CDR1 is SQVTM and CDR2 ANQGSEA. With V trimmed by 7 bases and J by 6 bases, 14 bases remained unmatched.

The CDR3: CASSTSRVQSYEQYF. DNA for the CDR3: TGTGCCAGTAGTACCTCCCGAGTTCAGTCCTACGAGCAGTACTTC. The chain uses TRBV19 and TRBJ2-7; no definite D call. Germline CDR1 reads LNHDA; CDR2 reads SQIVND (reference sequence). Trimming left V 4 bases short and J 1 base short, with 14 bases between. The CDR3 is 15 amino acids.

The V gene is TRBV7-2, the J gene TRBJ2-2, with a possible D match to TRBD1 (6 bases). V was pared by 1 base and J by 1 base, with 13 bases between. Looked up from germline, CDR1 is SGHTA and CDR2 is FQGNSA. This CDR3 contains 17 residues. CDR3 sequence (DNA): TGTGCCAGCAGCTTAGTTTTCGGCAGGGGGAACACCGGGGAGCTGTTTTTT. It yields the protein CASSLVFGRGNTGELFF.